Following are 9 T cell receptor beta chains from one sample sequenced in a study of T cells in tumors and immune-related adverse events. Generated by immunoSEQ multiplex PCR, the TCRdb table keeps only in-frame clones and is missing some. The top ten clones hold about 6% of a sample with about 4,900 clones, around 60% of them seen once. Material: gut tissue, obtained from a patient treated with anti-PD-1 therapy. The receptors were gathered from a female donor with metastatic renal cell carcinoma.

The chain is built from TRBV15 and TRBJ1-5; no reliable D call. Germline V CDR1 and CDR2: LNHNV, YYDKDF (reference sequence). The CDR3 length is 14 residues. The V end lost 1 base, the J end lost 0 bases, and 4 bases lay between the germline ends. For the CDR3, the DNA is TGTGCCACCAGCAGAGTGGGTAGCAATCAGCCCCAGCATTTT. This translates into CATSRVGSNQPQHF.

V gene TRBV6-1 combines with J gene TRBJ2-3; 7 positions match TRBD2. The CDR3 spans 15 residues. With 6 bases clipped from V and 4 bases from J, the junction kept 10 bases outside the gene matches. CDR1 and CDR2 (germline): MNHNS, SASEGT. The CDR3 DNA is TGTGCCAGCAGGGGTGGGAGGGCCGGGTCAGATACGCAGTATTTT. Translating gives CASRGGRAGSDTQYF.

The chain combines TRBV19 with TRBJ1-1; 9 nucleotides match TRBD1. CDR1 is LNHDA and CDR2 is SQIVND in the germline V gene (reference sequence). This CDR3 contains 14 residues. V lost 3 bases to trimming and J lost 7 bases; unmatched junction nucleotides: 6. The CDR3 reads CASSMRDREGEAFF. The CDR3 DNA reads TGTGCCAGTAGTATGCGGGACAGGGAAGGTGAAGCTTTCTTT.

This clone has only a few counts. This chain connects TRBV12-5 to TRBJ1-5, with D possibly TRBD1 on 5 matching bases. Germline values: CDR1 LGHNT, CDR2 FRNRAP. Deletions cut 7 bases from V and 1 base from J, with 23 bases between. The CDR3 consists of 18 residues. CDR3 in DNA: TGTGCTAGTGCCCCGGACCGATGGGACGGTAGAAGCAATCAGCCCCAGCATTTT. Its translation is CASAPDRWDGRSNQPQHF. Full variable domain (rest looked up from reference TRBV12-5 and TRBJ1-5): DARVTQTPRHKVTEMGQEVTMRCQPILGHNTVFWYRQTMMQGLELLAYFRNRAPLDDSGMPKDRFSAEMPDATLATLKIQPSEPRDSAVYFCASAPDRWDGRSNQPQHFGDGTRLSIL.

The rearrangement joins TRBV28 to TRBJ2-5; perhaps TRBD2 as D (5 bases). CDR1 MDHEN and CDR2 SYDVKM come from the germline V gene. The CDR3 is 14 residues long. The V and J ends lost 2 bases and 2 bases respectively, with 9 bases between them. CDR3 amino acids: CASSLISGQETQYF. The DNA for the CDR3 is TGTGCCAGCAGTTTAATCAGCGGACAAGAGACCCAGTACTTC.

This clone was picked up a small number of times. The genes are TRBV2 and TRBJ2-1; TRBD1 is a possible D gene (5 bases). Trimming removed 6 bases from V and 6 bases from J, with 9 bases in between. There are 12 residues in the CDR3. Germline V CDR1 and CDR2: SNHLY, FYNNEI. Written as DNA, the CDR3 is TGTGCCAGCAGGGACACCTCCAATGAGCAGTTCTTC. Translation gives CASRDTSNEQFF.

CDR3 in amino acids: CASRPKATGTGVTGELFF. The CDR3 DNA sequence: TGTGCCAGCAGACCGAAAGCAACCGGGACAGGGGTCACCGGGGAGCTGTTTTTT. This sequence joins TRBV7-9 and TRBJ2-2, with 10 bases identical to TRBD1. Germline V CDR1 and CDR2: SEHNR, FQNEAQ (reference sequence). V shed 6 bases, J shed 4 bases, and the junction held 14 bases outside the gene matches. The CDR3 loop spans 18 amino acids.

The rearrangement joins TRBV6-4 to TRBJ2-3, with TRBD2 matching 7 bases. CDR3 length equals 16 residues. V was clipped by 0 bases and J by 1 base; unmatched bases: 4. Germline values: CDR1 MRHNA, CDR2 SNTAGT. CDR3 in amino acids: CASSDSIRGGTDTQYF. The CDR3 DNA reads TGTGCCAGCAGTGACTCGATACGGGGGGGCACAGATACGCAGTATTTT.

In its sample, this clone ranks as medium-sized. CDR3 amino acids: CASSLSGAYGYTF. The CDR3 coding sequence is TGTGCCAGCAGCCTTTCTGGGGCTTATGGCTACACCTTC. The J gene is TRBJ1-2, the V gene TRBV14; a possible D gene is TRBD1 (5 bases). This CDR3 region has 13 residues. Germline V gene data show CDR1 as SGHDN and CDR2 as FVKESK. Trimming took off 4 bases at V and 5 bases at J, with 11 bases between the two ends.